The 10 T cell receptor beta chains reported below all come from one sample, sequenced in a study of T cells expressing NK-cell markers. TCRdb reprocessed the 5' RACE reads and reports one entry per CDR3 protein, with no DNA. The sample yields 550,000 to 600,000 distinct CDR3 sequences, of which the top ten take up 3% to 4.5%. What was sequenced was blood T cells: a sorted CD56 or NKG2C T cell subset, CD4+ or CD8+ T cells, or bulk PBMC T cells (not recorded which). These receptors came from a man between 18 and 29 years old in good health.

V and J are TRBV6-1 and TRBJ2-3; TCRdb names TRBD2, which stays unverified in the absence of DNA. Germline V CDR1 and CDR2: MNHNS, SASEGT. This CDR3 has 16 residues. CDR3 amino acids: CASSTAREGPSDTQYF.

The genes are TRBV7-2 and TRBJ2-4; the D gene TCRdb calls, TRBD2, cannot be checked with no DNA. Germline values: CDR1 SGHTA, CDR2 FQGNSA. CDR3 length: 19 amino acids. CDR3 in amino acids: CASSLAPGTSGSGRNIQYF.

The rearrangement joins TRBV6-5 to TRBJ2-5; TCRdb selects TRBD1, and the lack of DNA leaves this call unchecked. CDR1 is MNHEY, CDR2 SVGAGI, per germline. The CDR3 sequence is 15 residues long. The CDR3 is CASSYSGTGKETQYF.

The rearrangement uses TRBV20-1 and TRBJ2-7; TCRdb selects TRBD1, and the lack of DNA leaves this call unchecked. CDR1 and CDR2 (germline): DFQATT, SNEGSKA (reference sequence). The CDR3 totals 12 residues. CDR3 protein: CSAGRGIYEQYF.

The chain combines TRBV20-1 with TRBJ2-1; TCRdb's D call, TRBD2, is unchecked because there is no DNA. Germline V gene data show CDR1 as DFQATT and CDR2 as SNEGSKA (reference sequence). This CDR3 spans 17 amino acids. The CDR3 sequence: CSAKGWLAGVSYNEQFF.

The chain uses TRBV24-1 and TRBJ2-2; as DNA is missing, the TRBD1 call by TCRdb cannot be tested. Germline V CDR1 and CDR2: KGHDR, SFDVKD. CDR3 length: 14 residues. The CDR3 reads CATGPGQGARELFF.

This chain connects TRBV6-5 to TRBJ2-6. This CDR3 is built from 18 residues. Germline loops: CDR1 MNHEY, CDR2 SVGAGI. CDR3 loop: CASTTWGAPVSGANVLTF.

The chain links TRBV15 to TRBJ2-7; no DNA is available, so the TRBD2 call from TCRdb remains unchecked. This CDR3 comprises 12 residues. Germline V gene data show CDR1 as LNHNV and CDR2 as YYDKDF (reference sequence). The CDR3 loop is CATSSGGAEQYF.

The gene calls are TRBV12-5 and TRBJ1-1; no DNA is available, so the TRBD1 call from TCRdb remains unchecked. CDR3 length equals 13 residues. CDR1 and CDR2 (germline): LGHNT, FRNRAP. The CDR3 sequence: CASGRGTATEAFF.

The rearrangement uses TRBV20-1 and TRBJ2-1; the TRBD2 assignment by TCRdb is unverifiable without DNA. In germline, CDR1 is DFQATT, CDR2 SNEGSKA (reference sequence). The CDR3 sequence is 12 residues long. CDR3 residues: CSVTSGTHEQFF.